In this sample, the clone carrying this T cell receptor (beta chain) turned up once. This sample was included in a study of blood T cell repertoires in COVID-19. Background on the study: Sample material is recorded as cDNA or gDNA derived from T cells, B-cell-depleted T cells, or PBMCs.

The germline V and J ends were trimmed by 0 bases and 2 bases, with 9 bases remaining between them. In germline, CDR1 is LGHDT, CDR2 YNNKEL (reference sequence). The CDR3 extends over 15 amino acids. The repertoire was sequenced with immunoSEQ multiplex PCR; TCRdb's copy has only in-frame clones and lacks some. The sample carries some 120,000 clones, 83% recorded once. This sequence originates from an elderly man with active or convalescent COVID-19. The chain uses TRBV3-1 (or the pseudogene TRBV3-2) and TRBJ2-3; D is unresolved. Sequencing was carried out using peripheral blood. The CDR3 DNA is TGTGCCAGCAGCCAAGATCCACAGTTCACAGATACGCAGTATTTT. Translating it yields CASSQDPQFTDTQYF.